The 27 T cell receptor beta chains given below trace back to one sample, sequenced in a study of early T cells in non-severe SARS-CoV-2 infection. Via MiXCR, TCRdb re-called the 5' RACE reads, giving one row per CDR3 protein. The sample contains some 87,000 distinct CDR3 sequences, 9% to 13% of which appear only once. The sample was whole blood. The receptors were gathered from an adult who was a healthcare worker with PCR-confirmed SARS-CoV-2 infection or an uninfected control (not recorded which).

The J gene is TRBJ2-7, the V gene TRBV10-3, with D possibly TRBD1 on 6 matching bases. The V gene lost 8 bases and the J gene lost 0 bases, with 14 bases spanning the gap. Germline assignment: CDR1 ENHRY and CDR2 SYGVKD. This CDR3 contains 14 residues. The CDR3 loop is CAISQGISSYEQYF. For the CDR3, the DNA is TGTGCCATCTCCCAGGGGATAAGCTCCTACGAGCAGTACTTC.

This clonotype has a handful of counts. The V call is TRBV30, the J call TRBJ2-3; D remains ambiguous. V shed 3 bases and J shed 4 bases, with 8 bases lying between them. The CDR3 has 12 residues. Germline loops: CDR1 GTSNPN, CDR2 SVGIG (reference sequence). CDR3 coding DNA: TGTGCCTGGAGCGACCCGGCAGATACGCAGTATTTT. Translation gives CAWSDPADTQYF.

This clonotype was seen a few times. V and J are TRBV18 and TRBJ2-2, with 11 nucleotides matching TRBD2. CDR1 KGHSH and CDR2 LQKENI come from the germline V gene. The CDR3 is 19 residues long. V was clipped by 3 bases and J by 0 bases; unmatched bases: 9. For the CDR3, the DNA is TGTGCCAGCTCACCTACGCAGCTAGCGGGAGGAACGAACACCGGGGAGCTGTTTTTT. It translates to CASSPTQLAGGTNTGELFF.

This clonotype was found a few times. This chain links TRBV12-3 or TRBV12-4 with TRBJ1-1; unclear D gene. The length of the CDR3 is 15 residues. V was pared by 6 bases and J by 0 bases, with 14 bases between. The CDR3 coding sequence is TGTGCCAGCAGGCCAGGCCGGATCATGAACACTGAAGCTTTCTTT. Its protein product is CASRPGRIMNTEAFF.

This clonotype was recorded at least ten times. The J gene is TRBJ2-3, the V gene TRBV12-3 or TRBV12-4; 9 nucleotides line up with TRBD2. With 1 base clipped from V and 1 base from J, the junction kept 0 bases outside the gene matches. CDR3 size: 15 residues. CDR3 DNA: TGTGCCAGCAGTTTAGGCGGGGGGGGCACAGATACGCAGTATTTT. Protein product: CASSLGGGGTDTQYF.

The chain recombines TRBV29-1 with TRBJ2-3, with 9 bases that match TRBD2. Trimming took 4 bases from V and 4 from J; bases not matched to a gene: 9. The germline V gene has CDR1 SQVTM and CDR2 ANQGSEA. The CDR3 is made up of 15 amino acids. CDR3 sequence reads: CSVVGLAGIADTQYF. The CDR3 nucleotides read TGCAGCGTTGTCGGTCTAGCGGGAATCGCAGATACGCAGTATTTT.

This clonotype was seen only a few times. This rearrangement joins TRBV12-5 to TRBJ1-2; D may be TRBD1 (5 bases). This CDR3 is built from 15 residues. Germline CDR1 reads LGHNT; CDR2 reads FRNRAP. V lost 1 base and J 3 bases, leaving 12 bases between the germline ends. The CDR3 sequence: CASGLGYGRDYGYTF. In DNA, the CDR3 is TGTGCTAGTGGTTTGGGGTATGGCAGGGACTATGGCTACACCTTC.

The V and J genes are TRBV7-9 and TRBJ1-6; D unresolved. In germline, CDR1 is SEHNR, CDR2 FQNEAQ (reference sequence). The germline V and J ends were trimmed by 5 bases and 12 bases, with 17 bases remaining between them. The CDR3 is 14 amino acids. CDR3: CASSATRNQEPLHF. The CDR3 DNA sequence: TGTGCCAGCAGCGCAACTCGCAACCAGGAACCCCTCCACTTT. The variable domain in full, with the rest retrieved from reference TRBV7-9 and TRBJ1-6, is DTGVSQNPRHKITKRGQNVTFRCDPISEHNRLYWYRQTLGQGPEFLTYFQNEAQLEKSRLLSDRFSAERPKGSFSTLEIQRTEQGDSAMYLCASSATRNQEPLHFGNGTRLTVT.

This clonotype came up many times. The genes are TRBV30 and TRBJ2-1; D gene ambiguous. In germline, CDR1 is GTSNPN, CDR2 SVGIG (reference sequence). V was clipped by 2 bases and J by 1 base, with 12 bases between them. The CDR3 runs 15 residues. The CDR3 here is CAWSRPDRSYNEQFF. The DNA of the CDR3 is TGTGCCTGGAGTAGGCCAGATAGGTCCTACAATGAGCAGTTCTTC. The entire variable domain, with the rest obtained from reference TRBV30 and TRBJ2-1, is as follows: SQTIHQWPATLVQPVGSPLSLECTVEGTSNPNLYWYRQAAGRGLQLLFYSVGIGQISSEVPQNLSASRPQDRQFILSSKKLLLSDSGFYLCAWSRPDRSYNEQFFGPGTRLTVL.

Comments on this clonotype: An end of the junction differs from the germline gene, which may be a read error. The J gene is TRBJ1-2, the V gene TRBV29-1, with 7 bases lining up with TRBD1. CDR1 and CDR2 (germline): SQVTM, ANQGSEA. This CDR3 comprises 12 residues. In nucleotides, the CDR3 is TGCAGCGTTGCCTACCAGGGGGGTCCCCTCTACTTC. Encoded protein: CSVAYQGGPLYF.

V usage is TRBV19 and J usage is TRBJ2-5; 7 bases map to TRBD2. The CDR3 has 16 residues. After removal of 3 bases from V and 3 bases from J, the junction contained 10 bases not matched to a gene. Germline V lookup: CDR1 LNHDA, CDR2 SQIVND (reference sequence). CDR3 nucleotide sequence: TGTGCCAGTAGTATCAGCGGGACCATCTTAAAAGAGACCCAGTACTTC. Translation: CASSISGTILKETQYF.

This clonotype was found a few times. This rearrangement joins TRBV29-1 to TRBJ2-7; tentative D call: TRBD1 (6 bases). The CDR3 runs to 11 residues. The germline V gene has CDR1 SQVTM and CDR2 ANQGSEA. V was trimmed by 4 bases and J by 13 bases, leaving 17 bases between them. DNA for the CDR3: TGCAGCGTTGCGTCTTACAGGGAATCCTACTTC. Protein: CSVASYRESYF.

There are a few counts of this clonotype. The chain recombines TRBV7-2 with TRBJ2-1; no definite D call. Germline V gene data show CDR1 as SGHTA and CDR2 as FQGNSA. The CDR3 covers 11 residues. Trimming removed 5 bases from V and 12 bases from J, with 11 bases in between. CDR3: CASSRAGVQFF. The DNA for the CDR3 is TGTGCCAGCAGCAGGGCCGGTGTGCAGTTCTTC.

This clonotype was picked up many times. The rearrangement joins TRBV27 to TRBJ2-7; D perhaps matches TRBD2 (5 bases). Germline values: CDR1 MNHEY, CDR2 SMNVEV (reference sequence). Trimming cost V 8 bases and J 0 bases, with 8 bases left between them. This CDR3 comprises 12 residues. The CDR3 region has the DNA TGTGCCAGCCGCACTAGCTCCTACGAGCAGTACTTC. Protein sequence: CASRTSSYEQYF.

Details on this clonotype: A clone one base away is much larger, so this may be a read error. The genes are TRBV12-3 or TRBV12-4 and TRBJ2-1, with 10 bases lining up with TRBD2. With V trimmed by 3 bases and J by 6 bases, 8 bases remained unmatched. There are 16 residues in the CDR3. The CDR3 sequence: CASSLGASGSSNEQFF. The CDR3 DNA sequence: TGTGCCAGCAGTTTGGGGGCTAGCGGGAGTTCCAATGAGCAGTTCTTC.

This clonotype appeared a few times. V usage is TRBV29-1 and J usage is TRBJ2-7, with TRBD1 as a possible D gene (5 bases). The CDR3 is 12 amino acids. CDR1 is SQVTM and CDR2 is ANQGSEA in the germline V gene. Deletions cut 6 bases from V and 4 bases from J, with 13 bases between. The CDR3 region is CSVGSGLYEQYF. As DNA, the CDR3 is TGCAGCGTCGGCTCAGGGCTGTACGAGCAGTACTTC.

The gene calls are TRBV30 and TRBJ2-2; no definite D call. This CDR3 has 13 amino acids. Looked up from germline, CDR1 is GTSNPN and CDR2 is SVGIG (reference sequence). V was shortened by 7 bases and J by 4 bases, with 13 bases between the two germline ends. CDR3 nucleotide sequence: TGTGCCTCCCCCAAATTATCCACCGGGGAGCTGTTTTTT. This encodes CASPKLSTGELFF.

This clonotype turned up a few times. The chain uses TRBV18 and TRBJ1-2, with TRBD1 matching over 7 bases. Germline loops: CDR1 KGHSH, CDR2 LQKENI. V trimming: 6 bases; J trimming: 8 bases; junction bases outside the gene matches: 12. CDR3 size: 14 residues. DNA for the CDR3: TGTGCCAGCTCCGCCCACAGGGGAGGATACGGCTACACCTTC. This encodes CASSAHRGGYGYTF.

The J gene is TRBJ2-1, the V gene TRBV11-2; TRBD1 matches 11 bases. V lost 5 bases and J lost 4; bases outside the gene matches: 7. The CDR3 spans 16 residues. CDR1 is SGHAT and CDR2 is FQNNGV in the germline V gene. The CDR3 sequence is CASSPWTGGLYNEQFF. DNA of the CDR3: TGTGCCAGCAGCCCTTGGACAGGGGGCTTATACAATGAGCAGTTCTTC.

This chain joins TRBV4-2 and TRBJ1-2; D possibly corresponds to TRBD1 (5 bases). Trimming pared 1 base from V and 3 bases from J, leaving 9 bases between. This CDR3 comprises 14 residues. Germline values: CDR1 LGHNA, CDR2 YNFKEQ. The CDR3 reads CASSQGPGDYGYTF. In DNA, the CDR3 is TGTGCCAGCAGCCAAGGCCCGGGGGACTATGGCTACACCTTC.

This clonotype appeared a few times. CDR3 residues: CASSDRDPQETQYF. The CDR3 DNA is TGTGCCAGCAGCGACAGGGATCCTCAAGAGACCCAGTACTTC. This chain links TRBV7-9 with TRBJ2-5, with TRBD1 matching 7 bases. The V and J ends lost 5 bases and 2 bases, in that order; junction bases with no gene match: 5. Per germline, CDR1 SEHNR and CDR2 FQNEAQ (reference sequence). The CDR3 is 14 residues long.

This chain connects TRBV7-2 to TRBJ1-2, with 9 bases that match TRBD1. CDR3 length: 16 amino acids. Germline lookup yields CDR1 SGHTA and CDR2 FQGNSA. V was clipped by 5 bases and J by 4 bases; unmatched bases: 11. CDR3 protein: CASSLVSQGAAYGYTF. As DNA, the CDR3 is TGTGCCAGCAGCCTAGTCTCACAGGGGGCGGCCTATGGCTACACCTTC.

This clonotype was counted ten times or more. V gene TRBV4-2 combines with J gene TRBJ1-5; no firm D call. The CDR3 sequence is 15 residues long. Trimming cost V 0 bases and J 0 bases, with 6 bases left between them. Germline CDR1 is LGHNA and CDR2 is YNFKEQ. CDR3 nucleotides: TGTGCCAGCAGCCAAGAATGGGATAGCAATCAGCCCCAGCATTTT. Translated, it gives CASSQEWDSNQPQHF.

In its sample, this clonotype was seen many times. The V gene is TRBV19, the J gene TRBJ2-5, with a weak D call TRBD2 (6 bases). CDR1 is LNHDA and CDR2 is SQIVND in the germline V gene (reference sequence). V lost 9 bases and J 0 bases, leaving 14 bases between the germline ends. The CDR3 totals 14 residues. The CDR3, as DNA: TGTGCCAGCCGGGGGACTGCGTACCAAGAGACCCAGTACTTC. Translated, it gives CASRGTAYQETQYF.

The sample holds a few counts of this clonotype. This chain joins TRBV12-3 or TRBV12-4 and TRBJ2-1, with TRBD2 matching over 11 bases. V shed 2 bases, J shed 9 bases, and the junction held 6 bases outside the gene matches. The CDR3 is made up of 15 amino acids. Here the CDR3 reads CASSLTSGSRGEQFF. The DNA for the CDR3 is TGTGCCAGCAGTTTAACTAGCGGGAGCCGGGGTGAGCAGTTCTTC.

The chain is built from TRBV4-1 and TRBJ2-4, with D uncertain. Germline V gene lookup returns CDR1 MGHRA and CDR2 YSYEKL. This CDR3 comprises 18 residues. Trimming shortened V by 3 bases and J by 0 bases, and 18 bases separated the two germline ends. Written as DNA, the CDR3 is TGCGCCAGCAGCCAGGTGCTCGCGAGTCCCTTAGCCAAAAACATTCAGTACTTC. Its translation: CASSQVLASPLAKNIQYF.

This clonotype has at least ten counts. This chain links TRBV19 with TRBJ1-5; TRBD1 agrees at 9 bases. Unmatched junction bases numbered 1, after V lost 6 bases and J lost 4 bases. The CDR3 has 13 amino acids. From germline, CDR1 is LNHDA and CDR2 SQIVND (reference sequence). This CDR3 is CASRDRGNQPQHF. The CDR3 nucleotides are TGTGCCAGTAGAGACAGGGGGAATCAGCCCCAGCATTTT.